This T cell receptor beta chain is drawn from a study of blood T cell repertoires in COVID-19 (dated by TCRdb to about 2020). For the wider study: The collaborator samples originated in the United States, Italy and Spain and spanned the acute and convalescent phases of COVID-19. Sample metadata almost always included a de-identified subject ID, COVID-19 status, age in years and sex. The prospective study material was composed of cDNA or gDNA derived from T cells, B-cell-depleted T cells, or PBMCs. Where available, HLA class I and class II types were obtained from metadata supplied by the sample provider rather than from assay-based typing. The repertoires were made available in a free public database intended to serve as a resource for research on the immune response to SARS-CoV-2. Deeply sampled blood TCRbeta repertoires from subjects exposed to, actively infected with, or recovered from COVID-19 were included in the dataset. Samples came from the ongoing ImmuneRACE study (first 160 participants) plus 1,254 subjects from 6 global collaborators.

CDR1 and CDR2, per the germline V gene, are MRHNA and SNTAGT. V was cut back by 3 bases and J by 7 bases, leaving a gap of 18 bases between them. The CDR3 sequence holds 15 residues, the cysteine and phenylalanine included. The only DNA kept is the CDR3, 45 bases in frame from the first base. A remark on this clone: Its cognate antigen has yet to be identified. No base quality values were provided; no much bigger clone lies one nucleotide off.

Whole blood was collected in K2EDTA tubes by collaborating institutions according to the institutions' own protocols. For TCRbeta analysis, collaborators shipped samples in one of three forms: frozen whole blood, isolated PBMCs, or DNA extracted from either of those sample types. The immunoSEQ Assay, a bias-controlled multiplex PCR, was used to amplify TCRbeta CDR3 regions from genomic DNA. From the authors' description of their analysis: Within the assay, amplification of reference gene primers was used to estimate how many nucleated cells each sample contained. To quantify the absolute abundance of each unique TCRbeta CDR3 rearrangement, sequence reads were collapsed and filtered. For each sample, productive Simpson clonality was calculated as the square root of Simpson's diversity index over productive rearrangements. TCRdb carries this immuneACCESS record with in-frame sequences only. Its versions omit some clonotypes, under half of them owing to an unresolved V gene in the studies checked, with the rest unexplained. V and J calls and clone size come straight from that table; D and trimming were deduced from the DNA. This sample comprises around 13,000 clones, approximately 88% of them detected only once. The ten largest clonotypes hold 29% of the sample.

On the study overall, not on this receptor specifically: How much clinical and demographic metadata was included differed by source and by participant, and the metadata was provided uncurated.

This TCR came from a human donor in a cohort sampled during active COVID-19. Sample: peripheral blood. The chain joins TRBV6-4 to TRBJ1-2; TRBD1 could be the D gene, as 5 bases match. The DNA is TGTGCCAGCAGTGAACAACAGGAGGGATCTACTGGCTACACCTTC. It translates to CASSEQQEGSTGYTF.